Listed here are 25 T cell receptor beta chains from one sample, sequenced in a study of blood T cell repertoires in COVID-19. Sequencing used immunoSEQ multiplex PCR; TCRdb keeps in-frame clones, though not all of them. The sample yields about 160,000 clones, around 82% seen once. Material for sequencing was peripheral blood. Receptors were obtained from a woman between 40 and 55 years old with COVID-19, enrolled during active disease.

This rearrangement joins TRBV4-1 to TRBJ2-7, with 8 bases lining up with TRBD2. The CDR3 extends over 17 amino acids. The junction had 14 bases not matched to a gene; V was cut back by 2 bases and J by 5 bases. Germline assignment: CDR1 MGHRA and CDR2 YSYEKL. The CDR3, as DNA: TGCGCCAGCAGCCAAAGGGCTCCCGGGACTAGGGAGAACGAGCAGTACTTC. It codes for CASSQRAPGTRENEQYF.

In the case of this clone: Compared with germline, one end of the junction differs, possibly owing to a read error. The V call is TRBV13, the J call TRBJ2-3, with D maybe TRBD2 (5 bases). CDR3 length: 15 amino acids. CDR1 is PRHDT and CDR2 is FYEKMQ in the germline V gene (reference sequence). This CDR3 is CASSVGSASTDTQYF. The CDR3 bases are TGTGCCAGCAGCGTAGGTAGCGCCAGCACAGATACGCAGTATTTT.

J is TRBJ2-3 and V is TRBV10-3, with D possibly matching TRBD2 (7 bases). CDR3 size: 17 residues. V was clipped by 4 bases and J by 2 bases, with 19 bases between them. Germline CDR1 ENHRY, CDR2 SYGVKD. CDR3 protein: CAISGGGLAEVTDTQYF. The CDR3 bases are TGTGCCATCAGTGGGGGGGGGCTAGCGGAGGTCACAGATACGCAGTATTTT.

This clone showed up many times. The V and J genes are TRBV10-3 and TRBJ2-1, with D tentatively TRBD2 (5 bases). Germline V gene lookup returns CDR1 ENHRY and CDR2 SYGVKD. Trimming removed 6 bases from V and 4 bases from J, with 13 bases in between. The CDR3 spans 14 residues. CDR3 sequence reads: CAIRFSALYNEQFF. CDR3 DNA: TGTGCCATCAGGTTTAGCGCCTTATACAATGAGCAGTTCTTC.

The gene calls are TRBV2 and TRBJ2-6, with D uncertain. The CDR3 spans 16 residues. CDR1 SNHLY and CDR2 FYNNEI come from the germline V gene. V lost 3 bases and J lost 0, with 9 bases in between. CDR3 amino acids: CASSDGRISGANVLTF. DNA for the CDR3: TGTGCCAGCAGTGATGGGCGAATCTCTGGGGCCAACGTCCTGACTTTC. The whole variable domain, filled in from reference TRBV2 and TRBJ2-6, reads EPEVTQTPSHQVTQMGQEVILRCVPISNHLYFYWYRQILGQKVEFLVSFYNNEISEKSEIFDDQFSVERPDGSNFTLKIRSTKLEDSAMYFCASSDGRISGANVLTFGAGSRLTVL.

This clone was picked up one time. V gene TRBV14 combines with J gene TRBJ2-1; 11 bases are shared with TRBD2. J was trimmed by 9 bases and V by 4 bases; bases with no gene match: 8. The germline gives CDR1 SGHDN, CDR2 FVKESK. The CDR3 totals 15 residues. CDR3 region: CASSLTGLAGSEQFF. CDR3 nucleotides: TGTGCCAGCAGCCTGACCGGACTAGCGGGCTCTGAGCAGTTCTTC.

V and J are TRBV20-1 and TRBJ1-5, with 9 bases aligning to TRBD1. V lost 3 bases, J lost 2 bases, and 11 bases stayed unmatched. Germline V lookup: CDR1 DFQATT, CDR2 SNEGSKA (reference sequence). The CDR3 sequence is 17 residues long. CDR3 nucleotide sequence: TGCAGTGCTAGTAGGTACAGGGGGCCGGGGGGCAATCAGCCCCAGCATTTT. Its protein product is CSASRYRGPGGNQPQHF.

The chain has TRBV2 and TRBJ1-1; 7 positions agree with TRBD1. V trimming: 0 bases; J trimming: 1 base; junction bases outside the gene matches: 8. This CDR3 is 17 amino acids long. Germline CDR1 reads SNHLY; CDR2 reads FYNNEI. The CDR3 here is CASSEADRGQQNTEAFF. CDR3 nucleotide sequence: TGTGCCAGCAGTGAAGCGGACCGGGGACAGCAGAACACTGAAGCTTTCTTT. Variable domain in full (rest from reference TRBV2 and TRBJ1-1): EPEVTQTPSHQVTQMGQEVILRCVPISNHLYFYWYRQILGQKVEFLVSFYNNEISEKSEIFDDQFSVERPDGSNFTLKIRSTKLEDSAMYFCASSEADRGQQNTEAFFGQGTRLTVV.

Notes on this clone: A read error may account for a junction end that differs from germline. The gene calls are TRBV7-7 and TRBJ1-3; TRBD1 matches at 10 bases. The CDR3 runs to 19 residues. The germline V gene encodes CDR1 SSHAT and CDR2 FNYEAQ (reference sequence). The CDR3 here is CASSSLGTGASLSGNTIYF. CDR3 DNA: TGTGCTAGCAGCTCCCTGGGGACAGGGGCTTCCCTCTCTGGAAACACCATATATTTT.

The table lists this clone with a few counts. The V gene is TRBV3-1 (or the pseudogene TRBV3-2), the J gene TRBJ2-1; the match to TRBD2 covers 7 bases. From germline, CDR1 is LGHDT and CDR2 YNNKEL (reference sequence). J gave up 1 base and V 1 base, and 4 bases lay outside the gene matches. The CDR3 extends over 16 amino acids. The CDR3 protein is CASSQGGAGSYNEQFF. CDR3 coding DNA: TGTGCCAGCAGCCAAGGAGGAGCGGGATCCTACAATGAGCAGTTCTTC.

This chain joins TRBV6-5 and TRBJ1-5, with 10 bases aligning to TRBD1. This CDR3 comprises 13 residues. CDR1 and CDR2 from the germline V gene are MNHEY and SVGAGI. Trimming at V came to 4 bases and at J to 6 bases, leaving 0 bases not matched to a gene. The CDR3 here is CASSWTGGQPQHF. The CDR3 DNA is TGTGCCAGCAGTTGGACAGGGGGTCAGCCCCAGCATTTT.

The rearrangement links TRBV29-1 to TRBJ2-1, with 10 bases matching TRBD2. J gave up 1 base and V 6 bases, and 3 bases lay outside the gene matches. Germline V gene data show CDR1 as SQVTM and CDR2 as ANQGSEA. The CDR3 sequence is 14 residues long. The CDR3 DNA follows: TGCAGCGTGGGAGCGGGAGGGTCCTACAATGAGCAGTTCTTC. Its protein product is CSVGAGGSYNEQFF.

The chain has TRBV18 and TRBJ2-6; D may be TRBD1 (5 bases). Per the germline V gene, CDR1 is KGHSH and CDR2 is LQKENI. The ends were cut back, 8 bases at V and 6 bases at J, with 17 bases in the middle. The CDR3 is made up of 15 amino acids. The CDR3 DNA follows: TGTGCCAGCACGAGGTGGGGCCATGAGGCCAACGTCCTGACTTTC. Its protein is CASTRWGHEANVLTF.

The V and J genes are TRBV29-1 and TRBJ1-1; possible D gene TRBD1, 6 bases. V was shortened by 4 bases and J by 0 bases, with 12 bases between the two germline ends. Germline V gene data show CDR1 as SQVTM and CDR2 as ANQGSEA. This CDR3 has 14 residues. The CDR3 nucleotides are TGCAGCGTTGTGGGAGGGGGAGTGAACACTGAAGCTTTCTTT. It yields the protein CSVVGGGVNTEAFF.

This clone was counted only a few times. The V call is TRBV28, the J call TRBJ1-1; TRBD1 agrees at 8 bases. CDR1 and CDR2 from the germline V gene are MDHEN and SYDVKM. The CDR3 has 16 amino acids. V lost 5 bases and J lost 2; bases outside the gene matches: 10. The CDR3 spells CASSPAGGVQNTEAFF. The CDR3 DNA follows: TGTGCCAGCAGTCCAGCAGGGGGCGTTCAAAACACTGAAGCTTTCTTT.

CDR3 sequence reads: CASSSRLTAYQETQYF. The CDR3 DNA sequence: TGTGCCAGCAGTTCCCGATTGACAGCGTACCAAGAGACCCAGTACTTC. The chain joins TRBV28 to TRBJ2-5, with D perhaps matching TRBD1 (5 bases). The CDR3 covers 16 residues. Germline V gene sequence: CDR1 MDHEN, CDR2 SYDVKM. The ends were cut back, 4 bases at V and 0 bases at J, with 15 bases in the middle.

The gene calls are TRBV28 and TRBJ1-1; D perhaps matches TRBD1 (5 bases). The V gene's germline CDR1 is MDHEN and CDR2 SYDVKM. This CDR3 region has 13 residues. Trimming left V 6 bases short and J 1 base short, with 9 bases between. CDR3 residues: CASSEQANTEAFF. The DNA of the CDR3 is TGTGCCAGCAGCGAACAGGCGAACACTGAAGCTTTCTTT.

The chain links TRBV30 to TRBJ2-7, with 7 bases aligning to TRBD2. Germline values: CDR1 GTSNPN, CDR2 SVGIG (reference sequence). The CDR3 is 16 amino acids. V lost 4 bases to trimming and J lost 3 bases; unmatched junction nucleotides: 15. The CDR3 bases are TGTGCCTGGACCCCCCCCGGCGGGAGATACGGCTACGAGCAGTACTTC. Translation gives CAWTPPGGRYGYEQYF.

V gene TRBV2 combines with J gene TRBJ1-5; TRBD1 aligns across 7 bases. J lost 0 bases, V lost 4 bases, and 3 bases had no gene match. Germline V CDR1 and CDR2: SNHLY, FYNNEI. The CDR3 has 15 amino acids. The DNA for the CDR3 is TGTGCCAGCAGTGGAGGGGGCGATAGCAATCAGCCCCAGCATTTT. The encoded protein is CASSGGGDSNQPQHF.

The rearrangement joins TRBV19 to TRBJ1-5, with D perhaps matching TRBD1 (6 bases). The CDR3 loop spans 15 amino acids. The V gene lost 7 bases and the J gene lost 4 bases, with 17 bases spanning the gap. Germline loops: CDR1 LNHDA, CDR2 SQIVND (reference sequence). CDR3 protein: CASIAGGGRNQPQHF. CDR3 in DNA: TGTGCCAGTATCGCCGGGGGGGGGCGGAATCAGCCCCAGCATTTT.

This chain connects TRBV28 to TRBJ1-2; possible D gene TRBD1, 5 bases. Germline V gene lookup returns CDR1 MDHEN and CDR2 SYDVKM. V gave up 4 bases and J gave up 7 bases, with 16 bases separating them. This CDR3 contains 14 residues. For the CDR3, the DNA is TGTGCCAGCAGTTCGGTCCAGGGTTTAAGTGGCTACACCTTC. Its protein is CASSSVQGLSGYTF.

The chain combines TRBV13 with TRBJ1-4; D call uncertain. Germline V lookup: CDR1 PRHDT, CDR2 FYEKMQ (reference sequence). V was cut by 5 bases and J by 3 bases, with 13 bases left in between. This CDR3 contains 15 residues. CDR3 sequence reads: CASSSSGASNEKLFF. In DNA form, the CDR3 reads TGTGCCAGCAGCAGCAGCGGAGCTTCTAATGAAAAACTGTTTTTT.

This chain connects TRBV12-3 or TRBV12-4 to TRBJ1-5, with a weak D call TRBD1 (6 bases). This CDR3 is built from 13 residues. V lost 7 bases and J 8 bases, leaving 15 bases between the germline ends. The CDR3 spells CASTRTQGEPQHF. In DNA form, the CDR3 reads TGTGCCAGCACCCGTACACAGGGTGAGCCCCAGCATTTT.

The chain has TRBV30 and TRBJ2-1; unclear D gene. Germline V gives CDR1 GTSNPN, CDR2 SVGIG (reference sequence). The length of the CDR3 is 15 residues. With 1 base removed from V and 0 bases from J, the gap between germline ends came to 10 bases. This CDR3 reads CAWSDTVTSYNEQFF. The CDR3 bases are TGTGCCTGGAGTGATACTGTCACCTCCTACAATGAGCAGTTCTTC.

V is TRBV10-3 and J is TRBJ2-7, with D uncertain. This CDR3 contains 11 residues. Germline V CDR1 and CDR2: ENHRY, SYGVKD. CDR3 loop: CATSGGGEQYV. CDR3 coding DNA: TGTGCAACATCCGGTGGCGGAGAGCAGTACGTC.